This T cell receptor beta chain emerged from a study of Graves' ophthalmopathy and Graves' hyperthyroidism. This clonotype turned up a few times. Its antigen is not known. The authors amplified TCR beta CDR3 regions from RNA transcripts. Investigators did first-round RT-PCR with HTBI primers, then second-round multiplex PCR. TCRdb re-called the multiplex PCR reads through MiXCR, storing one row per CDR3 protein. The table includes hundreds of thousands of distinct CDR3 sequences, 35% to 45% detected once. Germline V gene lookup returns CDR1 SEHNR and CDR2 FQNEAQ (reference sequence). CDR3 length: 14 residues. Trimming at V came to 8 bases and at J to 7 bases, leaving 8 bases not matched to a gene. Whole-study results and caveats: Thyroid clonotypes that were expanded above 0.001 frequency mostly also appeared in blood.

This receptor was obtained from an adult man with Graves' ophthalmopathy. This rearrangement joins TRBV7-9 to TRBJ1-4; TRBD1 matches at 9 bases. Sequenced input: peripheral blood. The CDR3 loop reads CASSQGALGEKLFF. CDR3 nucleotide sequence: TGTGCCAGCTCACAGGGGGCGCTTGGTGAAAAACTGTTTTTT.